One and the same sample provided the 28 T cell receptor beta chains below, sequenced in a study of blood T cells in healthy people across ages. For the second PCR, which ran for about 7 to 12 cycles, a sample-barcoded 5' primer and a J-beta primer mix were used. TCRdb passed the 5' RACE reads through MiXCR, listing each CDR3 protein once. The sample shows about 970,000 distinct CDR3 sequences, around 54% of them seen only once. The sequenced sample was blood. These receptors came from a woman aged 55-75 years in good health.

The chain combines TRBV6-5 with TRBJ2-7, with 7 positions matching TRBD2. The DNA matches TRBJ2-4 better at its end, which makes the J call doubtful. CDR3 size: 14 residues. Germline V gives CDR1 MNHEY, CDR2 SVGAGI. DNA for the CDR3: TGTGCCAGCAGTTCCTCTAGCGGCCTAAACATTCAGTACTTC. Amino acids: CASSSSSGLNIQYF.

This clonotype was detected only a few times. V is TRBV4-2 and J is TRBJ2-7, with TRBD2 matching 7 bases. The CDR3 spans 16 residues. The germline gives CDR1 LGHNA, CDR2 YNFKEQ. With 4 bases clipped from V and 4 bases from J, the junction kept 13 bases outside the gene matches. This chain's CDR3 is CASSPVLSGTPYEQYF. DNA of the CDR3: TGTGCCAGCAGCCCAGTACTCAGCGGGACTCCATACGAGCAGTACTTC.

This sequence joins TRBV6-5 and TRBJ2-7; TRBD2 agrees at 9 bases. Germline CDR1 MNHEY, CDR2 SVGAGI. The junction had 3 bases not matched to a gene; V was cut back by 2 bases and J by 4 bases. This CDR3 has 14 amino acids. The CDR3 protein is CASSYALAGYEQYF. CDR3 bases: TGTGCCAGCAGTTACGCGCTAGCGGGATACGAGCAGTACTTC.

The chain has TRBV25-1 and TRBJ2-1; 8 positions match TRBD1. Germline values: CDR1 MGHDK, CDR2 SYGVNS. The CDR3 totals 15 residues. V dropped 7 bases and J dropped 0; count of bases not matched to a gene: 5. The CDR3 loop is CASMDRAGSYNEQFF. CDR3 sequence (DNA): TGTGCCAGCATGGACAGGGCGGGCTCCTACAATGAGCAGTTCTTC.

The chain combines TRBV6-2 or TRBV6-3 with TRBJ1-1, with TRBD1 identical over 8 bases. Germline values: CDR1 MNHEY, CDR2 SVGEGT. The trim removed 8 bases at V and 1 base at J, leaving 9 bases unmatched. This CDR3 has 15 amino acids. CDR3 loop: CASARSGTGNTEAFF. In nucleotides, the CDR3 is TGTGCCAGCGCCCGCTCCGGGACAGGGAACACTGAAGCTTTCTTT.

This chain connects TRBV3-1 to TRBJ2-5, with a possible D match to TRBD2 (5 bases). This CDR3 region has 13 residues. The germline V and J ends were trimmed by 1 base and 11 bases, with 14 bases remaining between them. Germline V gene lookup returns CDR1 LGHDT and CDR2 YNNKEL (reference sequence). The DNA of the CDR3 is TGTGCCAGCAGCCAAGTGGGCCGGGATGAGCAGTACTTC. It specifies CASSQVGRDEQYF.

This clonotype occurred once. This chain joins TRBV11-2 and TRBJ2-7, with 9 bases fitting TRBD2. The germline CDR1 and CDR2 sequences are SGHAT and FQNNGV. V was pared by 4 bases and J by 1 base, with 17 bases of the junction left unmatched. This CDR3 has 19 amino acids. CDR3 loop: CASSSLRSSGRLPSYEQYF. The DNA of the CDR3 is TGTGCCAGCAGCTCCCTCAGGAGCAGCGGGAGGCTCCCTTCCTACGAGCAGTACTTC. Full variable domain (missing parts from reference TRBV11-2 and TRBJ2-7): EAGVAQSPRYKIIEKRQSVAFWCNPISGHATLYWYQQILGQGPKLLIQFQNNGVVDDSQLPKDRFSAERLKGVDSTLKIQPAKLEDSAVYLCASSSLRSSGRLPSYEQYFGPGTRLTVT.

This chain connects TRBV20-1 to TRBJ2-1; D is perhaps TRBD2 (5 bases). The J call may be wrong; the DNA end is better matched by TRBJ2-7. The CDR3 runs to 13 residues. Germline loops: CDR1 DFQATT, CDR2 SNEGSKA (reference sequence). As DNA, the CDR3 is TGCAGCGCTTCCCCGGACTCTCCGTACGAGCAGTACTTC. This gives the protein CSASPDSPYEQYF.

The chain joins TRBV6-6 to TRBJ2-7; TRBD2 aligns across 9 bases. V was pared by 6 bases and J by 5 bases, with 8 bases of the junction left unmatched. The CDR3 has 14 residues. Germline V CDR1 and CDR2: MNHNY, SVGAGI (reference sequence). The CDR3 coding sequence is TGTGCCAGCAGGGCCGGGACTAGCAACGACGAGCAGTACTTC. This sequence encodes CASRAGTSNDEQYF.

This clonotype was detected only a few times. The chain links TRBV20-1 to TRBJ1-6; D remains ambiguous. V lost 5 bases, J lost 5 bases, and 10 bases lay in between. The CDR3 covers 13 residues. Germline V gives CDR1 DFQATT, CDR2 SNEGSKA (reference sequence). The chain's CDR3 is CSAPSSNNSPLHF. CDR3 in DNA: TGCAGTGCTCCGTCAAGTAATAATTCACCCCTCCACTTT.

This chain uses TRBV12-3 or TRBV12-4 with TRBJ2-5; 8 bases align to TRBD1. The assigned J gene may be wrong: the sequence end matches TRBJ2-7 better. This CDR3 region has 14 residues. The CDR3 spells CASSPGQVLCEQYF. The CDR3 DNA reads TGTGCCAGCAGCCCGGGACAGGTACTCTGCGAGCAGTACTTC.

V usage is TRBV6-2 or TRBV6-3 and J usage is TRBJ2-5; no firm D call. The DNA end is more similar to TRBJ2-7, so the J call may be wrong. This CDR3 is built from 13 residues. Germline-derived CDR1 and CDR2 are MNHEY and SVGEGT. CDR3 sequence reads: CASSFVQFYEQYF. CDR3 bases: TGTGCCAGCAGTTTTGTACAGTTCTACGAGCAGTACTTC.

This clonotype was found a few times. CDR3 sequence: CSAGEQVGTDTQYF. The CDR3 DNA sequence: TGCAGCGCCGGGGAACAGGTCGGCACAGATACGCAGTATTTT. The rearrangement uses TRBV29-1 and TRBJ2-3; D possibly matches TRBD1 or TRBD2 (5 bases each). Trimming removed 7 bases at V and 1 base at J, with 15 bases between. Germline V lookup: CDR1 SQVTM, CDR2 ANQGSEA. This CDR3 contains 14 residues.

The chain has TRBV6-5 and TRBJ2-5; 10 bases agree with TRBD1. Germline assignment: CDR1 MNHEY and CDR2 SVGAGI. The CDR3 loop spans 15 amino acids. Unmatched junction bases numbered 13, after V lost 4 bases and J lost 11 bases. The CDR3 region has the DNA TGTGCCAGCAGTTCCACGGGACAGGGGCCCAGTGCGCAGTACTTC. Amino acid sequence: CASSSTGQGPSAQYF.

The chain has TRBV12-3 or TRBV12-4 and TRBJ2-3; D might be TRBD2 (5 bases). Deletions cut 3 bases from V and 3 bases from J, with 10 bases between. There are 14 residues in the CDR3. CDR3 residues: CASSFLRGTDTQYF. CDR3 DNA sequence: TGTGCCAGCAGTTTTCTTAGAGGGACAGATACGCAGTATTTT.

This clonotype was counted only a few times. This chain connects TRBV27 to TRBJ2-5; 7 positions match TRBD1. The J call could be wrong; TRBJ2-7 is a better fit for the DNA end. Germline V CDR1 and CDR2: MNHEY, SMNVEV (reference sequence). CDR3 size: 13 residues. The CDR3 DNA reads as TGTGCCAGCAGTTTCGGACAGGACTACGAGCAGTACTTC. It is translated as CASSFGQDYEQYF.

Details on this clonotype: An end of the junction does not agree with germline; a read error may underlie this. The rearrangement links TRBV29-1 to TRBJ2-5; a possible D gene is TRBD1 (6 bases). The CDR3 length is 16 residues. Germline CDR1 reads SQVTM; CDR2 reads ANQGSEA. For the CDR3, the DNA is TGCAGCGTTGAGGACACAGGGAAACCGAGCTTAGAGACCCAGCACTTC. Translation: CSVEDTGKPSLETQHF. Variable domain in full (rest from reference TRBV29-1 and TRBJ2-5): SAVISQKPSRDICQRGTSLTIQCQVDSQVTMMFWYRQQPGQSLTLIATANQGSEATYESGFVIDKFPISRPNLTFSTLTVSNMSPEDSSIYLCSVEDTGKPSLETQHFGPGTRLLVL.

This sequence joins TRBV29-1 and TRBJ2-5; TRBD2 is a possible D gene (6 bases). TRBJ2-7 explains the end of the DNA better; the J call may be wrong. From germline, CDR1 is SQVTM and CDR2 ANQGSEA. This CDR3 comprises 16 residues. CDR3 DNA: TGCAGCGTTGGGGGGAGTATGGAGGGGCCCTTCTACGAGCAGTACTTC. The encoded protein is CSVGGSMEGPFYEQYF.

J is TRBJ2-5 and V is TRBV20-1, with D perhaps matching TRBD1 (5 bases). V dropped 4 bases and J dropped 4 bases, with 19 bases sitting between them. Germline CDR1 reads DFQATT; CDR2 reads SNEGSKA (reference sequence). The CDR3 extends over 15 amino acids. The chain's CDR3 is CSANLDSDRPETQYF. The CDR3 DNA follows: TGCAGTGCTAACCTTGACAGCGACCGACCAGAGACCCAGTACTTC.

This clonotype was counted only a few times. V usage is TRBV7-2 and J usage is TRBJ2-5; unclear D gene. There are 18 residues in the CDR3. From germline, CDR1 is SGHTA and CDR2 FQGNSA. Trimming took off 2 bases at V and 2 bases at J, with 21 bases between the two ends. CDR3 amino acids: CASSLRSVVRIGQETQYF. The CDR3 DNA reads TGTGCCAGCAGCTTACGCAGTGTGGTGAGAATCGGGCAAGAGACCCAGTACTTC.

The genes are TRBV12-3 or TRBV12-4 and TRBJ2-4, with a possible D match to TRBD2 (6 bases). The CDR3 covers 13 residues. V lost 8 bases and J lost 5, with 13 bases in between. This CDR3 reads CASAGTGENIQYF. The CDR3 DNA is TGTGCCAGCGCGGGGACGGGGGAAAACATTCAGTACTTC.

The chain is built from TRBV28 and TRBJ2-3; D gene unclear. This CDR3 has 16 residues. Germline CDR1 is MDHEN and CDR2 is SYDVKM. V shed 6 bases and J shed 0 bases, with 16 bases lying between them. CDR3 region: CASRRLSTSSTDTQYF. The DNA for the CDR3 is TGTGCCAGCAGGCGACTCTCAACATCTAGCACAGATACGCAGTATTTT.

The chain links TRBV7-6 to TRBJ1-1; D uncertain. CDR1 is SGHVS and CDR2 is FNYEAQ in the germline V gene. The CDR3 spans 17 residues. V dropped 3 bases and J dropped 0 bases, with 17 bases sitting between them. CDR3 in amino acids: CASSFRSRDYMNTEAFF. DNA for the CDR3: TGTGCCAGCAGCTTTAGGTCAAGAGATTATATGAACACTGAAGCTTTCTTT.

This clonotype was seen only a few times. The chain is built from TRBV2 and TRBJ2-1, with 9 bases aligning to TRBD2. The CDR3 totals 14 residues. J lost 7 bases, V lost 5 bases, and 6 bases had no gene match. Germline V lookup: CDR1 SNHLY, CDR2 FYNNEI. The DNA of the CDR3 is TGTGCCAGCAGTCCCCCGCTAGCGGGGAATGAGCAGTTCTTC. It yields the protein CASSPPLAGNEQFF. The variable domain in full, with the rest retrieved from reference TRBV2 and TRBJ2-1, is EPEVTQTPSHQVTQMGQEVILRCVPISNHLYFYWYRQILGQKVEFLVSFYNNEISEKSEIFDDQFSVERPDGSNFTLKIRSTKLEDSAMYFCASSPPLAGNEQFFGPGTRLTVL.

The chain joins TRBV20-1 to TRBJ2-3, with unresolved D. The germline V gene has CDR1 DFQATT and CDR2 SNEGSKA (reference sequence). This CDR3 is built from 13 residues. V was trimmed by 5 bases and J by 4 bases, leaving 13 bases between them. For the CDR3, the DNA is TGCAGTGCTCCCCCGATTAACCCAGATACGCAGTATTTT. Residues: CSAPPINPDTQYF.

The chain links TRBV18 to TRBJ1-2; 7 bases agree with TRBD1. Trimming at V came to 3 bases and at J to 8 bases, leaving 6 bases not matched to a gene. Germline CDR1 and CDR2: KGHSH and LQKENI. The CDR3 runs to 13 residues. CDR3 residues: CASSPGQAQGYTF. As DNA, the CDR3 is TGTGCCAGCTCACCCGGACAGGCGCAAGGCTACACCTTC.

The genes are TRBV4-1 and TRBJ2-3, with 7 bases identical to TRBD2. V lost 0 bases to trimming and J lost 3 bases; unmatched junction nucleotides: 9. The CDR3 extends over 17 amino acids. Looked up from germline, CDR1 is MGHRA and CDR2 is YSYEKL. CDR3 DNA sequence: TGCGCCAGCAGCCAAGAACTCGGCGGCGGGAGAACAGATACGCAGTATTTT. It is translated as CASSQELGGGRTDTQYF.

This clonotype appeared a few times. The chain links TRBV29-1 to TRBJ2-5; 11 positions agree with TRBD2. Looked up from germline, CDR1 is SQVTM and CDR2 is ANQGSEA. There are 15 residues in the CDR3. The V gene end was trimmed by 5 bases and the J gene end by 6 bases; junction bases not matched to a gene: 11. CDR3 amino acids: CSVPRGLAGLKTQYF. CDR3 nucleotide sequence: TGCAGCGTTCCCCGTGGACTAGCGGGTTTGAAGACCCAGTACTTC. The complete variable domain, with remaining parts taken from reference TRBV29-1 and TRBJ2-5, reads SAVISQKPSRDICQRGTSLTIQCQVDSQVTMMFWYRQQPGQSLTLIATANQGSEATYESGFVIDKFPISRPNLTFSTLTVSNMSPEDSSIYLCSVPRGLAGLKTQYFGPGTRLLVL.